Below, 6 T cell receptor beta chains from the same sample are listed, as sequenced in a study of shared clonotypes between healthy human individuals. Generated by immunoSEQ multiplex PCR, the TCRdb table keeps only in-frame clones and is missing some. The data hold about 680,000 clones, with 72% observed a single time. Material for sequencing was memory CD4+ T cells sorted from blood. Noted subset: CD45RA-negative fraction. These receptors all come from a woman in her thirties in good health.

This chain uses TRBV7-6 with TRBJ2-5, with 7 bases lining up with TRBD2. The CDR3 sequence is 13 residues long. Germline-derived CDR1 and CDR2 are SGHVS and FNYEAQ. The V and J ends lost 6 bases and 3 bases, in that order; junction bases with no gene match: 4. This CDR3 reads CASRGGNKETQYF. In nucleotides, the CDR3 is TGTGCCAGCAGGGGGGGGAACAAAGAGACCCAGTACTTC. Full variable domain (outside the CDR3, taken from reference TRBV7-6 and TRBJ2-5): GAGVSQSPRYKVTKRGQDVALRCDPISGHVSLYWYRQALGQGPEFLTYFNYEAQQDKSGLPNDRFSAERPEGSISTLTIQRTEQRDSAMYRCASRGGNKETQYFGPGTRLLVL.

The chain employs TRBV25-1 and TRBJ2-3; D possibly matches TRBD1 or TRBD2 (6 bases each). Trimming left V 2 bases short and J 5 bases short, with 23 bases between. The CDR3 is 18 amino acids. Germline loops: CDR1 MGHDK, CDR2 SYGVNS. The CDR3 sequence is CASSEPTGTWDERDTQYF. The CDR3 DNA reads as TGTGCCAGCAGTGAACCTACAGGGACTTGGGATGAAAGAGATACGCAGTATTTT.

This clone has more than one count but fewer than ten. V gene TRBV7-2 combines with J gene TRBJ2-3, with 13 bases fitting TRBD2. This CDR3 has 16 residues. From germline, CDR1 is SGHTA and CDR2 FQGNSA. Trimming removed 5 bases from V and 9 bases from J; junction bases left unmatched: 11. CDR3 sequence (DNA): TGTGCCAGCAGCCAGGGAGGACTAGCGGGGGCCCGCACGCAGTATTTT. As protein: CASSQGGLAGARTQYF.

The chain is built from TRBV19 and TRBJ2-3; D might be TRBD2 (5 bases). The CDR3 contains 14 residues. V shed 5 bases and J shed 7 bases, with 16 bases lying between them. Germline CDR1 is LNHDA and CDR2 is SQIVND (reference sequence). The CDR3 spells CASSPSQVSNTQYF. Here the CDR3 DNA reads TGTGCCAGTAGTCCTAGCCAGGTGTCCAATACGCAGTATTTT. The variable domain in full, completed from reference TRBV19 and TRBJ2-3, reads DGGITQSPKYLFRKEGQNVTLSCEQNLNHDAMYWYRQDPGQGLRLIYYSQIVNDFQKGDIAEGYSVSREKKESFPLTVTSAQKNPTAFYLCASSPSQVSNTQYFGPGTRLTVL.

The rearrangement joins TRBV19 to TRBJ2-7; 12 bases fit TRBD2. Trimming removed 4 bases from V and 0 bases from J; junction bases left unmatched: 4. Germline loops: CDR1 LNHDA, CDR2 SQIVND (reference sequence). There are 16 residues in the CDR3. CDR3 DNA: TGTGCCAGTAGTAGGACTAGCGGGACCAGCTCCTACGAGCAGTACTTC. This translates into CASSRTSGTSSYEQYF.

The sample holds a few counts of this clone. This chain joins TRBV19 and TRBJ2-7; unclear D gene. This CDR3 region has 13 residues. The germline V gene encodes CDR1 LNHDA and CDR2 SQIVND (reference sequence). Trimming cost V 3 bases and J 2 bases, with 8 bases left between them. CDR3 DNA sequence: TGTGCCAGTAGTATCGTCAATACCTACGAGCAGTACTTC. Protein: CASSIVNTYEQYF.